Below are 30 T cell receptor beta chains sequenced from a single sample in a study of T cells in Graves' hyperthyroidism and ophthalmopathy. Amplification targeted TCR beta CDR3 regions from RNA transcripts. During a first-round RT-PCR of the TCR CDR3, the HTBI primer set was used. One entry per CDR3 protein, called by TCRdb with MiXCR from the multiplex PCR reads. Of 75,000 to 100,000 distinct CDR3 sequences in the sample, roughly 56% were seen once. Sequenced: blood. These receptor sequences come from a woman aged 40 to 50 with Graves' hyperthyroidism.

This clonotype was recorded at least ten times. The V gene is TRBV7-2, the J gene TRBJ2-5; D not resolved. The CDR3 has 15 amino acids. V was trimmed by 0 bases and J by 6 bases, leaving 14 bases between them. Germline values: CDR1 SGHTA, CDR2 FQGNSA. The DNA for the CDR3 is TGTGCCAGCAGCTTAGCGAAGGGCTCTTGGCAGACCCAGTACTTC. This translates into CASSLAKGSWQTQYF.

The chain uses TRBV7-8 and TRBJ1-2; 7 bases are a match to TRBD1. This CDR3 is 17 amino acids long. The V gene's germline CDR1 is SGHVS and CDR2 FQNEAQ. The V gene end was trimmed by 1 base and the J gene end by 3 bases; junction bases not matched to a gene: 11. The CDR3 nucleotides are TGTGCCAGCAGCTTAGACGGGAGAGGGGGCGCCGACTATGGCTACACCTTC. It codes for CASSLDGRGGADYGYTF.

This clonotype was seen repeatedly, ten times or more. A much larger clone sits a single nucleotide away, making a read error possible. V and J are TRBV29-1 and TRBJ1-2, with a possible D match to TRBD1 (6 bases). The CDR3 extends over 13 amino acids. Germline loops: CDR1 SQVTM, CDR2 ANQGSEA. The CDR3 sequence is CSVQDSGNIGYAF. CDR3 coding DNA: TGCAGCGTTCAGGACAGCGGCAATATAGGCTACGCCTTC.

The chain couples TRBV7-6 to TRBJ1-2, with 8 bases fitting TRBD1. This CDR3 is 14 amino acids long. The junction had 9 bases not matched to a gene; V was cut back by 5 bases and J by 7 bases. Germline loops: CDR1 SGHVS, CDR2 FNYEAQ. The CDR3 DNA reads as TGTGCCAGCAGCCGATCCGGACAGGGAAGTGGCTACACCTTC. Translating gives CASSRSGQGSGYTF.

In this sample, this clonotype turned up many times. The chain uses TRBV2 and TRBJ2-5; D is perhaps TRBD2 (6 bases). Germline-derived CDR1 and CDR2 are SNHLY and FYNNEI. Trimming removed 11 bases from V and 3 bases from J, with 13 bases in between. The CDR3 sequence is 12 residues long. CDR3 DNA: TGTGCCTCCAGGCGGGGAAAAGAGACCCAGTACTTC. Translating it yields CASRRGKETQYF.

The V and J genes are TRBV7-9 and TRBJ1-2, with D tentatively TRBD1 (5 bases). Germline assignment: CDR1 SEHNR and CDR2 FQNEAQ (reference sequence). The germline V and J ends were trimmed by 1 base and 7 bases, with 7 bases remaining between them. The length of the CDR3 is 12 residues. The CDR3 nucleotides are TGTGCCAGCAGCTTAGGAGGGGTTGGCTACACCTTC. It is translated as CASSLGGVGYTF.

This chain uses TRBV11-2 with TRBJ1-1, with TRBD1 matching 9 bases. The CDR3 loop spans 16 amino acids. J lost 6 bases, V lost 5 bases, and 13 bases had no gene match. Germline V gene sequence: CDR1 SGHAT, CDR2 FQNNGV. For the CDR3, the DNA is TGTGCCAGCAGCGTACTTGGGGGACAGGGTGGGGCTGAAGCTTTCTTT. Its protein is CASSVLGGQGGAEAFF.

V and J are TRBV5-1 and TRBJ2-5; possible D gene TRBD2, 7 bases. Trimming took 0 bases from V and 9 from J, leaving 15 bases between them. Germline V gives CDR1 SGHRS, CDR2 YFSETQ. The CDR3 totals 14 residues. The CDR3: CASSLGTGGQPQYF. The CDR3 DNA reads TGCGCCAGCAGCTTGGGGACCGGGGGGCAGCCCCAGTACTTC.

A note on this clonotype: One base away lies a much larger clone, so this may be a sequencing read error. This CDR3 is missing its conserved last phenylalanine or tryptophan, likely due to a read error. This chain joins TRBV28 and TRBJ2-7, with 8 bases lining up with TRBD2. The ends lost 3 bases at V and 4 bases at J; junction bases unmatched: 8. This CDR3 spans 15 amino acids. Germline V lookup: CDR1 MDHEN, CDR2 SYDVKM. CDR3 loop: CASSFVGGRTYEQYL. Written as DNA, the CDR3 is TGTGCCAGCAGTTTTGTTGGCGGGAGGACTTACGAGCAGTACCTC.

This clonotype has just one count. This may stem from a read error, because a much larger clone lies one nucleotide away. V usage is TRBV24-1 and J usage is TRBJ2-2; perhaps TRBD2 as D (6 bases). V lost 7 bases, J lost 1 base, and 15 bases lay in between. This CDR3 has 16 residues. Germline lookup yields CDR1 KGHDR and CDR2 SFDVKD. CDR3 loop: CATSVDGTGNTGELFF. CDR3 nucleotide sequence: TGTGCCACCAGCGTTGACGGGACTGGGAACACCGGGGAGCTGTTTTTT.

In DNA, the CDR3 is TGCGCCAGCAGCCCGGGACAGCGGGATCAGGAGCAGTACTTC. Residues: CASSPGQRDQEQYF. V is TRBV5-1 and J is TRBJ2-7; D may correspond to TRBD1 or TRBD2 (7 bases each). The CDR3 is 14 residues long. Germline CDR1 and CDR2: SGHRS and YFSETQ. V was clipped by 4 bases and J by 7 bases, with 18 bases between them.

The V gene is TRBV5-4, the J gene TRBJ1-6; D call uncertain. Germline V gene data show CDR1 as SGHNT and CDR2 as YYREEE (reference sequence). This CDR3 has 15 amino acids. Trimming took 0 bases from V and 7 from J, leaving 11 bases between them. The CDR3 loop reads CASSLVVAANSPLHF. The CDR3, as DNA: TGTGCCAGCAGCTTGGTAGTAGCAGCGAATTCACCCCTCCACTTT.

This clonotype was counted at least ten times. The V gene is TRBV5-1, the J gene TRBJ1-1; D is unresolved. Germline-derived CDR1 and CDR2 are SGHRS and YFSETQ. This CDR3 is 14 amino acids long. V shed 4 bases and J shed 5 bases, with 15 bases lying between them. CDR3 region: CASSIATLRTEAFF. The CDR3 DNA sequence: TGCGCCAGCAGCATAGCCACCCTTAGGACTGAAGCTTTCTTT.

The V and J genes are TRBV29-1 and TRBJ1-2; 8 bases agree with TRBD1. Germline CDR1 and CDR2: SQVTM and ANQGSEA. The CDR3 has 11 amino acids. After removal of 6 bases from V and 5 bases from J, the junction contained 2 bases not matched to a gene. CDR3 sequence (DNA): TGCAGCGTACAGGGGGGGTATGGCTACACCTTC. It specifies CSVQGGYGYTF.

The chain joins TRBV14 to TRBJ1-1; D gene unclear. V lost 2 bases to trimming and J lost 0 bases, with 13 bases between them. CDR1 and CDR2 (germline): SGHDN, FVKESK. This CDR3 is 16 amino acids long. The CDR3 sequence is CASSQYAGFMNTEAFF. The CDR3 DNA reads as TGTGCCAGCAGCCAATATGCCGGATTCATGAACACTGAAGCTTTCTTT. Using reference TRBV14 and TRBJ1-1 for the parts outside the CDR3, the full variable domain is EAGVTQFPSHSVIEKGQTVTLRCDPISGHDNLYWYRRVMGKEIKFLLHFVKESKQDESGMPNNRFLAERTGGTYSTLKVQPAELEDSGVYFCASSQYAGFMNTEAFFGQGTRLTVV.

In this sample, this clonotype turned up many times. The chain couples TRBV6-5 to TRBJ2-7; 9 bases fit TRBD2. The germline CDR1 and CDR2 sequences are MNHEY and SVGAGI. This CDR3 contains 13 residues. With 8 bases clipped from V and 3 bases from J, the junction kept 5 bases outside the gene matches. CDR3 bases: TGTGCCAGCCTACCAGCGGGAGGCTACGAGCAGTACTTC. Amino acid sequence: CASLPAGGYEQYF.

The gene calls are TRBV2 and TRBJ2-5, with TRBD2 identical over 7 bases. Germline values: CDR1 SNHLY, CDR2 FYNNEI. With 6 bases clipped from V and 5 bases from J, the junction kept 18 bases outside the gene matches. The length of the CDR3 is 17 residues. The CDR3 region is CASSQVRASGGAETQYF. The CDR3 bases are TGTGCCAGCAGCCAAGTACGGGCTAGCGGAGGGGCCGAGACCCAGTACTTC.

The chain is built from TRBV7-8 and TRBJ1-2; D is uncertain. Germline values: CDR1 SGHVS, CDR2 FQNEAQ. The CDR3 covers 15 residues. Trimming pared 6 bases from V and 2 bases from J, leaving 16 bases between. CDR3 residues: CASSYSVAENYGYTF. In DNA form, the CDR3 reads TGTGCCAGCAGTTACTCGGTGGCGGAGAACTATGGCTACACCTTC.

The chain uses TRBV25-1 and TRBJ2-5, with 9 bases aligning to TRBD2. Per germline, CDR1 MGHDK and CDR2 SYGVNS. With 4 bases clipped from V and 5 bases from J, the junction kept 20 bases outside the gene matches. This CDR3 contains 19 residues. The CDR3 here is CASSARAPTSGATGETQYF. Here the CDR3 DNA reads TGTGCCAGCAGTGCTAGAGCTCCGACTAGCGGCGCCACAGGGGAGACCCAGTACTTC.

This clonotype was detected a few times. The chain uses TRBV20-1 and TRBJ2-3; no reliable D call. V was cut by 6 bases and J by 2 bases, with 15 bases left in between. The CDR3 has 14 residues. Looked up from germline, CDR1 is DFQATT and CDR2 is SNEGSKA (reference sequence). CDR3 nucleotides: TGCAGTGCCGTGGTTTTGGGGTCCACAGATACGCAGTATTTT. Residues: CSAVVLGSTDTQYF.

CDR3 coding DNA: TGCAGCGACCTTCAGGGTAGTGGTGGAGACAGGCCCTCCTACGAGCAGTACTTC. This encodes CSDLQGSGGDRPSYEQYF. The rearrangement uses TRBV29-1 and TRBJ2-7; maybe TRBD1 (6 bases). Germline lookup yields CDR1 SQVTM and CDR2 ANQGSEA. This CDR3 comprises 18 residues. V lost 7 bases to trimming and J lost 0 bases, with 28 bases between them.

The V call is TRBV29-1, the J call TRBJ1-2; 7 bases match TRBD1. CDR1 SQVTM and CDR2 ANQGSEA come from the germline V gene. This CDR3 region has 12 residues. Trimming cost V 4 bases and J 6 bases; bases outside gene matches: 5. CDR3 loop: CSVGQGVDGYTF. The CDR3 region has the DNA TGCAGCGTTGGACAGGGCGTCGATGGCTACACCTTC.

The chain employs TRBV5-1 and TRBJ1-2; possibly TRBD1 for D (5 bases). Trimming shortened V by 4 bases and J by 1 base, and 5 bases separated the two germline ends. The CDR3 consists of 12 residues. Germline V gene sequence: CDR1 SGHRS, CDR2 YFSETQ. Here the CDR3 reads CASSDSNYGYTF. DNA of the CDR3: TGCGCCAGCAGCGACAGTAACTATGGCTACACCTTC.

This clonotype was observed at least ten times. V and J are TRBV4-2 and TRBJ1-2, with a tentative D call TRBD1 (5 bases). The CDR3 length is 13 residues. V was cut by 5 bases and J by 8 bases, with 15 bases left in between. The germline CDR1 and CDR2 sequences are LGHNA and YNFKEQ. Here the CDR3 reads CASSAGVGLGYTF. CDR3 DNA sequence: TGTGCCAGCAGCGCGGGGGTCGGCCTCGGCTACACCTTC.

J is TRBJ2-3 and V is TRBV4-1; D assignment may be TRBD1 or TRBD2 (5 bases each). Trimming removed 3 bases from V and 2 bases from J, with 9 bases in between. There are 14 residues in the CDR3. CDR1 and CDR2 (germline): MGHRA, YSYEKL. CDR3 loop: CASSQGPTTDTQYF. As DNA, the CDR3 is TGCGCCAGCAGCCAGGGACCGACCACAGATACGCAGTATTTT.

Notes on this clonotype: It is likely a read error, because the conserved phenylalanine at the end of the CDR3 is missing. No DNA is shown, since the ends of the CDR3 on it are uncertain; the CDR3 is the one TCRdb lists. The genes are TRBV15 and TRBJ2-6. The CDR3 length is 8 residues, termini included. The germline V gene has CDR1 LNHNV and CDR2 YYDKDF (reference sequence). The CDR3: CATSRQTS.

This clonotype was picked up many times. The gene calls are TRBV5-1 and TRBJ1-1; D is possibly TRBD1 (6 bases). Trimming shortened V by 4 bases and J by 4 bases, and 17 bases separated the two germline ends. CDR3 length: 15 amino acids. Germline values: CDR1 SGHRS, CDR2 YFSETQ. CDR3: CASSPGHGVGTEAFF. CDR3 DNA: TGCGCCAGCAGCCCGGGACACGGGGTCGGCACTGAAGCTTTCTTT. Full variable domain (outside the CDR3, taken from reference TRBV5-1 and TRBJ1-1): KAGVTQTPRYLIKTRGQQVTLSCSPISGHRSVSWYQQTPGQGLQFLFEYFSETQRNKGNFPGRFSGRQFSNSRSEMNVSTLELGDSALYLCASSPGHGVGTEAFFGQGTRLTVV.

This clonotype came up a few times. This chain's CDR3 is CASSPGLAGVRETQYF. The DNA of the CDR3 is TGTGCCAGCAGTCCGGGACTAGCGGGAGTCAGGGAGACCCAGTACTTC. The rearrangement links TRBV6-5 to TRBJ2-5; 14 bases align to TRBD2. V was clipped by 5 bases and J by 5 bases; unmatched bases: 7. The CDR3 runs 16 residues. Per germline, CDR1 MNHEY and CDR2 SVGAGI.

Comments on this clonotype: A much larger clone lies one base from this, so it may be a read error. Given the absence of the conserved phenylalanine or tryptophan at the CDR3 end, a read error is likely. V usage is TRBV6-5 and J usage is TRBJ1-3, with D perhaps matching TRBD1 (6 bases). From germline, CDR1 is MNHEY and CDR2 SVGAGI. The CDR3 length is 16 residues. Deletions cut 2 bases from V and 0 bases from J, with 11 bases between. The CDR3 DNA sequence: TGTGCCAGCAGTTACCATCGGGACACCTCTGGAAACACCATATATCTT. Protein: CASSYHRDTSGNTIYL.

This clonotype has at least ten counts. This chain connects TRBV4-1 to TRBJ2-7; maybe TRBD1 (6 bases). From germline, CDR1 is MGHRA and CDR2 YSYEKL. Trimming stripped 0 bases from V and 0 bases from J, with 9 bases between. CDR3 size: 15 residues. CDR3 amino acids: CASSQELQGSYEQYF. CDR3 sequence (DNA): TGCGCCAGCAGCCAAGAGCTACAGGGCTCCTACGAGCAGTACTTC.